This is a list of T cell receptor beta chains from one sample in a study of blood T cell repertoires in COVID-19. Profiled with immunoSEQ multiplex PCR; TCRdb holds only in-frame clones, not every one. The data hold 250,000 to 300,000 clones, with 80% to 85% observed a single time. The sample consisted of peripheral blood. The receptor source for this set is a woman in her sixties or seventies with active or convalescent COVID-19. CDR3s include the opening cysteine and the closing phenylalanine or tryptophan. The D gene is left open where the match is weak. Where a row states a size, it is once, few, many or the class of an expanded clone; other rows omit it.

>.|TRBJ2-3|TRBV2|15|.
CASSVDRTRTDTQYF
TGTGCCAGCAGTGTAGACAGGACCCGCACAGATACGCAGTATTTT
>once|TRBJ2-2|TRBV27|16|TRBD2
CASSSVRGGLPGELFF
TGTGCCAGCAGTTCCGTGCGGGGGGGCCTACCCGGGGAGCTGTTTTTT
>.|TRBJ2-3|TRBV5-1|16|TRBD1
CASSFPGQGARDTQYF
TGCGCCAGCAGCTTTCCGGGACAGGGGGCTAGAGATACGCAGTATTTT
>.|TRBJ2-7|TRBV9|12|.
CASSPTGNEQYF
TGTGCCAGCAGCCCCACAGGTAACGAGCAGTACTTC
>.|TRBJ2-3|TRBV29-1|13|TRBD1
CSVDGTGVNTQYF
TGCAGCGTTGACGGGACAGGGGTCAATACGCAGTATTTT
>.|TRBJ2-7|TRBV18|14|TRBD1
CASSHRTGRDEQYF
TGTGCCAGCTCCCATAGGACAGGGAGAGACGAGCAGTACTTC
>.|TRBJ2-7|TRBV6-2/TRBV6-3|15|TRBD2
CASSYRVAGGYEQYF
TGTGCCAGCAGTTACAGAGTAGCGGGAGGCTACGAGCAGTACTTC
>.|TRBJ1-4|TRBV27|16|TRBD1
CASSRGQGAPNEKLFF
TGTGCCAGCAGTCGCGGACAGGGGGCGCCTAATGAAAAACTGTTTTTT
>.|TRBJ2-5|TRBV5-5|16|TRBD2
CASSPGLAGGQETQYF
TGTGCCAGCAGCCCTGGACTAGCGGGGGGCCAAGAGACCCAGTACTTC
>.|TRBJ2-7|TRBV10-1|9|.
CASRPGQYF
TGCGCCAGCAGGCCGGGGCAGTACTTC
>.|TRBJ2-1|TRBV13|16|TRBD1
CASSLPRDRRHNEQFF
TGTGCCAGCAGCCTACCCCGGGACAGAAGGCACAATGAGCAGTTCTTC
>.|TRBJ2-3|TRBV7-3|15|.
CASSLNPYSTDTQYF
TGTGCCAGCAGCTTAAATCCGTATAGCACAGATACGCAGTATTTT
>.|TRBJ1-2|TRBV27|14|.
CASSSGAGRVGYTF
TGTGCCAGCAGTTCCGGGGCAGGGAGGGTTGGCTACACCTTC
>.|TRBJ2-6|TRBV2|15|TRBD2
CASIGGGYGANVLTF
TGTGCCAGCATAGGCGGGGGATATGGGGCCAACGTCCTGACTTTC
>.|TRBJ1-3|TRBV7-6|15|.
CASSPPHSSGNTIYF
TGTGCCAGCTCCCCCCCCCATTCCTCTGGAAACACCATATATTTT
>many|TRBJ2-2|TRBV4-2|14|.
CASSQDVGLWELFF
TGTGCCAGCAGCCAAGATGTCGGACTATGGGAGCTGTTTTTT
>once|TRBJ1-2|TRBV11-2|14|TRBD1
CASSSAGGGDGYTF
TGTGCCAGCAGTTCCGCAGGGGGCGGCGATGGCTACACCTTC
>.|TRBJ2-3|TRBV4-1|14|.
CASSQGQSTDTQYF
TGCGCCAGCAGCCAAGGACAGAGCACAGATACGCAGTATTTT
>.|TRBJ1-4|TRBV3-1/TRBV3-2|18|TRBD1
CASSQDSLIRTGREKLFF
TGTGCCAGCAGCCAAGATAGTCTGATTCGGACAGGGAGGGAAAAACTGTTTTTT
>.|TRBJ2-5|TRBV19|13|.
CATSGQAGETQYF
TGTGCCACCAGCGGGCAGGCGGGGGAGACCCAGTACTTC
>.|TRBJ2-7|TRBV30|13|.
CAWTPRRSYEQYF
TGTGCCTGGACCCCCCGGAGATCCTACGAGCAGTACTTC
>.|TRBJ2-1|TRBV5-1|16|TRBD2
CASSGWTSGGSNEQFF
TGCGCCAGCAGCGGATGGACTAGCGGGGGGTCCAATGAGCAGTTCTTC
>.|TRBJ2-7|TRBV6-5|14|TRBD1
CASTLDRAPYEQYF
TGTGCCAGCACCTTAGACAGGGCCCCCTACGAGCAGTACTTC
>.|TRBJ1-1|TRBV7-9|16|.
CASSLSSGVLNTEAFF
TGTGCCAGCAGCTTATCTAGCGGGGTGCTGAACACTGAAGCTTTCTTT
>few|TRBJ1-1|TRBV7-2|17|.
CASSLSPPPGLNTEAFF
TGTGCCAGCAGCTTAAGCCCTCCTCCAGGGCTGAACACTGAAGCTTTCTTT
>.|TRBJ2-5|TRBV6-5|15|TRBD1
CASSPGQGRQETQYF
TGTGCCAGCAGTCCAGGACAGGGTCGACAAGAGACCCAGTACTTC
>.|TRBJ2-5|TRBV5-8|16|TRBD1
CASSRGQGGTAETQYF
TGTGCCAGCAGCAGGGGACAGGGGGGGACGGCAGAGACCCAGTACTTC
>.|TRBJ1-5|TRBV19|18|TRBD1
CASSIRGTGGHSNQPQHF
TGTGCCAGTAGTATCCGCGGGACAGGGGGCCATTCCAATCAGCCCCAGCATTTT
>.|TRBJ2-3|TRBV5-1|15|TRBD1
CASSLSPGGMNTQYF
TGCGCCAGCAGCTTGAGTCCAGGGGGAATGAATACGCAGTATTTT
>.|TRBJ2-2|TRBV10-3|16|.
CAVGIGAGGNTGELFF
TGTGCCGTGGGGATAGGGGCAGGCGGAAACACCGGGGAGCTGTTTTTT
>.|TRBJ1-5|TRBV19|13|.
CASVPPGLGPQHF
TGTGCCAGTGTACCGCCGGGACTTGGGCCCCAGCATTTT
>.|TRBJ2-7|TRBV11-2|14|TRBD2
CASSLSSGENEQYF
TGTGCCAGCAGCCTCTCTAGCGGGGAAAACGAGCAGTACTTC